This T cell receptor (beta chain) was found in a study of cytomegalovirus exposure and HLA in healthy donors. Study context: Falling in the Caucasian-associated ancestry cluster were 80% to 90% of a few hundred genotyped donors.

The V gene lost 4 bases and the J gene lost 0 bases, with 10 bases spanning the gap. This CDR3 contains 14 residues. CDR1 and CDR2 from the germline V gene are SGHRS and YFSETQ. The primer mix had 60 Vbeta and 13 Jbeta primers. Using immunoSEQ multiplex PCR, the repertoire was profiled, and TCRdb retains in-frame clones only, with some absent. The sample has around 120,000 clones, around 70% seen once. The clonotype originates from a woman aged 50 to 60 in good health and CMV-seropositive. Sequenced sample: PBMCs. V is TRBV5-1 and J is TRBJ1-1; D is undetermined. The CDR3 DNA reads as TGCGCCAGCAGCCCCGGGAGTATGAACACTGAAGCTTTCTTT. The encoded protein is CASSPGSMNTEAFF.